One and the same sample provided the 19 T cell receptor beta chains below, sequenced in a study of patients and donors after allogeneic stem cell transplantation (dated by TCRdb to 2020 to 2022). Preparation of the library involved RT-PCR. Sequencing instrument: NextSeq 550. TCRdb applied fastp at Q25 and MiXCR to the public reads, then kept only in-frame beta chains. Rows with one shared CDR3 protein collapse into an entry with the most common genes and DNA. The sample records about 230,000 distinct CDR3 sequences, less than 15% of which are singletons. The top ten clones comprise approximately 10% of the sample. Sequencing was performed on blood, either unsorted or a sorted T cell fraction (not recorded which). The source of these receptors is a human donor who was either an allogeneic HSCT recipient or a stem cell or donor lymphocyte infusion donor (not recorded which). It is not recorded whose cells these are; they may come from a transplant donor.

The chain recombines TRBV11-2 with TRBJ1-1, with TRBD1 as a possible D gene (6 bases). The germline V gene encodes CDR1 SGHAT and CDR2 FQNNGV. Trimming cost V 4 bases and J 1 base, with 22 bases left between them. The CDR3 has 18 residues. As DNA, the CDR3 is TGTGCCAGCAGCTGGGGGGTGGGGGGCGCGGTAAGGAACACTGAAGCTTTCTTT. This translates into CASSWGVGGAVRNTEAFF.

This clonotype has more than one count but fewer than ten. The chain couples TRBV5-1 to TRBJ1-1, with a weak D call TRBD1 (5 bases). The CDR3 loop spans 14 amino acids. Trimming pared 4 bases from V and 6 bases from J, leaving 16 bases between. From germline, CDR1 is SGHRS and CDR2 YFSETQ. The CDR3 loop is CASSPEMPGAEAFF. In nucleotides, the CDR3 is TGCGCCAGCAGCCCAGAAATGCCGGGGGCTGAAGCTTTCTTT.

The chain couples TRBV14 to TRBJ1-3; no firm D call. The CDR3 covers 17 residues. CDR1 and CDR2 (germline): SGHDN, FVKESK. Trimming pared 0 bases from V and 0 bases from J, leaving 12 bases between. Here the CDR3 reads CASSQDPGTRSGNTIYF. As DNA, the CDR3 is TGTGCCAGCAGCCAAGATCCGGGCACTCGCTCTGGAAACACCATATATTTT.

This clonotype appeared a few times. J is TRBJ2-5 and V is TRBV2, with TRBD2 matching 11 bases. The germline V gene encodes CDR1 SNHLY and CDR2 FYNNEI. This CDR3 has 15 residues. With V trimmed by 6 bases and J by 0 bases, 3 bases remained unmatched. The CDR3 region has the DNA TGTGCCAGCAGCGGGACTAGCGGATACCAAGAGACCCAGTACTTC. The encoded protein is CASSGTSGYQETQYF.

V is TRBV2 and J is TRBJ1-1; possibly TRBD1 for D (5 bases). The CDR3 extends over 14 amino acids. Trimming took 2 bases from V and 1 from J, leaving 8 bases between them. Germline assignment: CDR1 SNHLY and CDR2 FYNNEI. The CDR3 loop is CASSEIRGNTEAFF. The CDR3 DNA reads TGTGCCAGCAGTGAAATAAGGGGGAACACTGAAGCTTTCTTT.

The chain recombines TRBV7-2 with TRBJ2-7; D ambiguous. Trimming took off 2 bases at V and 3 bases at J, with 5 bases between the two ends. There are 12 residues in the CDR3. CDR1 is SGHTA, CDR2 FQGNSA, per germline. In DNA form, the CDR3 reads TGTGCCAGCAGCTTATTCGGCTACGAGCAGTACTTC. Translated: CASSLFGYEQYF.

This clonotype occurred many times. In DNA, the CDR3 is TGCAGTGCTCGCAATTTAGGGGAGAGCACAGATACGCAGTATTTT. It encodes CSARNLGESTDTQYF. V is TRBV20-1 and J is TRBJ2-3; perhaps D is TRBD1 or TRBD2 (5 bases each). The V and J ends lost 5 bases and 0 bases respectively, with 15 bases between them. CDR1 is DFQATT and CDR2 is SNEGSKA in the germline V gene (reference sequence). This CDR3 comprises 15 residues.

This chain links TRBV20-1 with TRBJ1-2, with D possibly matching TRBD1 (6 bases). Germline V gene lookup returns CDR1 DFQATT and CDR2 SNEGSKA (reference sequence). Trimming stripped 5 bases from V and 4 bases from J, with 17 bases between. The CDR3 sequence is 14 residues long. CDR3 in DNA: TGCAGTGCTCCGGTGGGGGCTCTAGGCTATGGCTACACCTTC. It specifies CSAPVGALGYGYTF.

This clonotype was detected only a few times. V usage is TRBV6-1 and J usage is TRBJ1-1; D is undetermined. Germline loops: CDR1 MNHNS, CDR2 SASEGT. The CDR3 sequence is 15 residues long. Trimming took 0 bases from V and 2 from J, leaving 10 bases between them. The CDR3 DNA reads TGTGCCAGCAGTGAAGCGTGGGTGTCCAACACTGAAGCTTTCTTT. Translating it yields CASSEAWVSNTEAFF.

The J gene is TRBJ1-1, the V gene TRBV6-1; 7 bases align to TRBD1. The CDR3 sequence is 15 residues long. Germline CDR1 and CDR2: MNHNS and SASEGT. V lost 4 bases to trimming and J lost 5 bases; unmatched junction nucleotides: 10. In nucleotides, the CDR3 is TGTGCCAGCAGTGCAATGACAGGGACCGCGACTGAAGCTTTCTTT. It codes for CASSAMTGTATEAFF.

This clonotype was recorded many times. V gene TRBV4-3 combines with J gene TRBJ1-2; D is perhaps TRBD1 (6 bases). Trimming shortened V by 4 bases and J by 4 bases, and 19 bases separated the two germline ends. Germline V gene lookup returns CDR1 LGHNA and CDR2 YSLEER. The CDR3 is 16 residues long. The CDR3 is CASSRGGGGLIYGYTF. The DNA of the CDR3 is TGCGCCAGCAGCCGAGGAGGGGGGGGCCTGATCTATGGCTACACCTTC.

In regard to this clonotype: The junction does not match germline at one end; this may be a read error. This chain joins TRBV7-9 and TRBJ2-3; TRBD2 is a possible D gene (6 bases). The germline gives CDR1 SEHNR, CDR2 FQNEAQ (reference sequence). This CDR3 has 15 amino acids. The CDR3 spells CASQAAGSRTDTQYF. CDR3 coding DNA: TGTGCCAGCCAAGCCGCGGGGTCCCGAACAGATACACAGTATTTT.

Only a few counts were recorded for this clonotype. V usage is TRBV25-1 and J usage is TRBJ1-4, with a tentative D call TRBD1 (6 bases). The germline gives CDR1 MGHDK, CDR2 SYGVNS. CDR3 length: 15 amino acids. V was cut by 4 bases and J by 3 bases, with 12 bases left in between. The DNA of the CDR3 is TGTGCCAGCAGTGCGGAAGGGGGTTCTAATGAAAAACTGTTTTTT. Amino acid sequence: CASSAEGGSNEKLFF.

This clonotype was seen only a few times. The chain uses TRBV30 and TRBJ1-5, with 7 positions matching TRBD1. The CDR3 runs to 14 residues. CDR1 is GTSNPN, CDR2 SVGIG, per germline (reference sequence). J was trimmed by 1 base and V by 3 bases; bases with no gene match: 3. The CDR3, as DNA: TGTGCCTGGAGGCCGGACAGGAGCAATCAGCCCCAGCATTTT. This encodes CAWRPDRSNQPQHF.

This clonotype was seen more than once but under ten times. The CDR3 region is CASSPTGRISNEQFF. In DNA, the CDR3 is TGTGCCAGCAGTCCCACCGGGCGGATAAGCAATGAGCAGTTCTTC. The chain recombines TRBV27 with TRBJ2-1; no clear D gene. Trimming stripped 5 bases from V and 6 bases from J, with 17 bases between. CDR3 size: 15 residues. CDR1 is MNHEY and CDR2 is SMNVEV in the germline V gene (reference sequence).

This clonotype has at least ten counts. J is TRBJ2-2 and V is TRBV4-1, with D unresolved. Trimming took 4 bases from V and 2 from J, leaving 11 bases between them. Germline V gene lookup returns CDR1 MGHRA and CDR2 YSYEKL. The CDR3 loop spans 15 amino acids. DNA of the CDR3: TGCGCCAGCAGCCGGTCGGGTAGCAACACCGGGGAGCTGTTTTTT. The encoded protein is CASSRSGSNTGELFF.

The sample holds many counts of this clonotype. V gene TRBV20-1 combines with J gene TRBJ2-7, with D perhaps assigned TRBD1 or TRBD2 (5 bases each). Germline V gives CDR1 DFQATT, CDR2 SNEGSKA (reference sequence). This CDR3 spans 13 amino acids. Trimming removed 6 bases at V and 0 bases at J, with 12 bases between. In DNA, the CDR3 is TGCAGTGCAACCGGGGACCGCTCCTACGAGCAGTACTTC. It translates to CSATGDRSYEQYF.

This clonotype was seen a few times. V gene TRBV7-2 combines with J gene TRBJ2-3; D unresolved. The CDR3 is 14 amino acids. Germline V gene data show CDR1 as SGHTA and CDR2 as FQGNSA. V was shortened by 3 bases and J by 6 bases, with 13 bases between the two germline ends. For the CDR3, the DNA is TGTGCCAGCAGCTTTACCCCGATTGGGGATACGCAGTATTTT. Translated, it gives CASSFTPIGDTQYF.

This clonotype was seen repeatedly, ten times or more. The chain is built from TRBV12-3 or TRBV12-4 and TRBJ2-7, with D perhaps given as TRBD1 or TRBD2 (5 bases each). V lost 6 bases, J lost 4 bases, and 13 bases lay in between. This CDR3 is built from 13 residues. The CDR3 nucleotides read TGTGCCAGCAGAGAAGGGACCTTATACGAGCAGTACTTC. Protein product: CASREGTLYEQYF.